This is a list of T cell receptor beta chains from one sample in a study of blood T cell repertoires in COVID-19. Here immunoSEQ multiplex PCR was the method, and the copy in TCRdb shows in-frame clones only, minus some. Among 200,000 or so clones listed, roughly four fifths were seen once. The sequencing input was PBMCs or T cells enriched from blood (not recorded which). The receptors derive from a woman in her forties with acute COVID-19. Both conserved end residues are part of each CDR3. The D gene is left open where the match is weak. Size values are once, few and many counts, or a class for expanded clones, and some rows have none.

J gene	V gene	clone size	D gene	CDR3 protein	CDR3 DNA
TRBJ2-5	TRBV3-1/TRBV3-2	NA	NA	CASRDSQETQYF	TGTGCCTCCCGGGACTCCCAAGAGACCCAGTACTTC
TRBJ2-2	TRBV19	NA	NA	CASSIGEFASNTGELFF	TGTGCCAGTAGTATAGGGGAGTTTGCGTCTAACACCGGGGAGCTGTTTTTT
TRBJ1-3	TRBV5-1	NA	NA	CASGSGARRGSGNTIYF	TGCGCCAGCGGGTCAGGGGCGCGCAGGGGCTCTGGAAACACCATATATTTT
TRBJ2-3	TRBV11-2	NA	TRBD2	CASSLRTSGKSTDTQYF	TGTGCCAGCAGCTTAAGGACTAGCGGGAAAAGCACAGATACGCAGTATTTT
TRBJ1-5	TRBV15	NA	NA	CATSRDRANQPQHF	TGTGCCACCAGCAGAGACAGGGCCAATCAGCCCCAGCATTTT
TRBJ2-2	TRBV6-5	NA	NA	CASRKTNTGELFF	TGTGCCAGCAGGAAGACAAACACCGGGGAGCTGTTTTTT
TRBJ2-1	TRBV3-1/TRBV3-2	NA	NA	CASSHPQGYVAEQFF	TGTGCCAGCAGCCACCCCCAGGGGTATGTTGCGGAGCAGTTCTTC
TRBJ2-1	TRBV4-3	NA	TRBD1	CASSQTWSGTGSYEQFF	TGCGCCAGCAGCCAAACCTGGTCCGGGACAGGGTCGTATGAGCAGTTCTTC
TRBJ2-1	TRBV7-3	NA	TRBD2	CASSTGLAGGDNEQFF	TGTGCCAGCAGCACCGGACTAGCGGGAGGGGACAATGAGCAGTTCTTC
TRBJ2-7	TRBV28	NA	TRBD2	CASRRTSGRSDEQYF	TGTGCCAGCAGAAGGACTAGCGGGAGGTCGGACGAGCAGTACTTC
TRBJ1-1	TRBV9	NA	TRBD1	CASSVDGTAMNTEAFF	TGTGCCAGCAGCGTAGACGGGACAGCAATGAACACTGAAGCTTTCTTT
TRBJ1-1	TRBV7-9	NA	NA	CASSSTVGGSITEAFF	TGTGCCAGCAGCTCAACCGTCGGGGGAAGCATCACTGAAGCTTTCTTT
TRBJ1-5	TRBV6-5	NA	NA	CASSYSRYNQPQHF	TGTGCCAGCAGTTACTCTAGATACAATCAGCCCCAGCATTTT
TRBJ1-5	TRBV5-7	NA	NA	CASSWAGELSNQPQHF	TGTGCCAGCAGCTGGGCAGGGGAGTTGAGCAATCAGCCCCAGCATTTT
TRBJ1-2	TRBV7-8	NA	NA	CASSLAPGVGYGYTF	TGTGCCAGCAGTCTAGCTCCGGGAGTCGGCTATGGCTACACCTTC
TRBJ1-3	TRBV18	few	NA	CASSTLTASGNTIYF	TGTGCCAGCTCAACTCTGACAGCCTCTGGAAACACCATATATTTT
TRBJ1-4	TRBV29-1	NA	NA	CSVEDPWANEKLFF	TGCAGCGTTGAAGATCCCTGGGCCAATGAAAAACTGTTTTTT
TRBJ2-2	TRBV4-1	NA	NA	CASSQVARESLGTGELFF	TGCGCCAGCAGCCAAGTAGCCAGGGAAAGTTTGGGCACCGGGGAGCTGTTTTTT
TRBJ2-4	TRBV27	NA	TRBD1	CASSSWTGRGIQYF	TGTGCCAGCAGTTCGTGGACAGGGAGAGGCATTCAGTACTTC
TRBJ2-7	TRBV27	NA	NA	CASSLGRAGEQYF	TGTGCCAGCAGTTTAGGCAGGGCAGGCGAGCAGTACTTC
TRBJ2-6	TRBV28	NA	NA	CASSFQEPRGANVLTF	TGTGCCAGCAGTTTTCAGGAACCACGGGGGGCCAACGTCCTGACTTTC
TRBJ1-1	TRBV12-5	NA	TRBD1	CASGAYGGTGVENTEAFF	TGTGCTAGTGGCGCCTACGGAGGGACAGGGGTAGAGAACACTGAAGCTTTCTTT
TRBJ1-1	TRBV29-1	NA	NA	CSVFTVNTEAFF	TGCAGCGTTTTTACAGTGAACACTGAAGCTTTCTTT
TRBJ2-7	TRBV20-1	few	NA	CSASPPRYEQYF	TGCAGTGCTAGTCCCCCTCGCTACGAGCAGTACTTC
TRBJ1-6	TRBV19	NA	NA	CASSRQTNSPLHF	TGTGCCAGTAGTAGACAGACAAATTCACCCCTCCACTTT
TRBJ1-5	TRBV28	NA	NA	CASSPPLGTQNQPQHF	TGTGCCAGCAGCCCTCCTTTGGGGACACAGAATCAGCCCCAGCATTTT
TRBJ2-1	TRBV14	NA	TRBD2	CASSHKGLVNNEQFF	TGTGCCAGCAGCCATAAGGGACTAGTCAACAATGAGCAGTTCTTC
TRBJ2-7	TRBV6-5	NA	NA	CASSYSLDRYEQYF	TGTGCCAGCAGTTACTCCCTGGACAGATACGAGCAGTACTTC
TRBJ2-5	TRBV6-6	NA	TRBD1	CASSSYRGNGETQYF	TGTGCCAGCAGTTCTTACAGGGGCAACGGGGAGACCCAGTACTTC
TRBJ1-5	TRBV3-1/TRBV3-2	NA	TRBD1	CASSQGKDRVGNQPQHF	TGTGCCAGCAGCCAAGGCAAGGACAGGGTGGGCAATCAGCCCCAGCATTTT
TRBJ2-1	TRBV30	NA	TRBD1	CAWSRGQGGEQFF	TGTGCCTGGAGTCGGGGACAGGGGGGTGAGCAGTTCTTC
TRBJ1-1	TRBV11-2	NA	NA	CASSFDRGSTEAFF	TGTGCCAGCAGCTTCGATCGGGGGTCCACTGAAGCTTTCTTT
TRBJ1-1	TRBV12-3/TRBV12-4	NA	NA	CASSLRTEAFF	TGTGCCAGCAGTTTACGGACTGAAGCTTTCTTT
TRBJ2-1	TRBV24-1	NA	TRBD1	CATSDSGTGRYNEQFF	TGTGCCACCAGTGATTCCGGGACAGGGAGATACAATGAGCAGTTCTTC
TRBJ2-7	TRBV6-5	NA	NA	CASSYRMTDYSYEQYF	TGTGCCAGCAGTTACAGAATGACGGACTACTCCTACGAGCAGTACTTC
TRBJ2-1	TRBV6-6	NA	TRBD1	CASRIGQANNNEQFF	TGTGCCAGCAGAATAGGACAGGCGAACAACAATGAGCAGTTCTTC
TRBJ1-1	TRBV18	NA	TRBD1	CASSPRQGAGNTEAFF	TGTGCCAGCTCACCGAGACAGGGAGCCGGGAACACTGAAGCTTTCTTT
TRBJ2-1	TRBV6-5	NA	TRBD2	CASSLTSGPYNEQFF	TGTGCCAGCAGCCTTACTAGCGGGCCGTACAATGAGCAGTTCTTC
TRBJ2-7	TRBV27	NA	NA	CASSLGRYYEQYF	TGTGCCAGCAGTTTAGGGAGATACTACGAGCAGTACTTC
TRBJ2-7	TRBV21-1	NA	NA	CASSKGERESKYEQYF	TGTGCCAGCAGCAAAGGGGAGCGGGAATCGAAGTACGAGCAGTACTTC
TRBJ2-1	TRBV6-6	NA	NA	CASKPPGYNEQFF	TGTGCCAGCAAGCCCCCAGGTTACAATGAGCAGTTCTTC
TRBJ2-5	TRBV6-5	NA	TRBD1	CASRGTGPETQYF	TGTGCCAGCAGGGGGACAGGGCCAGAGACCCAGTACTTC
TRBJ2-7	TRBV5-1	NA	TRBD1	CASSSTYFTGDEREQYF	TGCGCCAGCAGCAGCACATATTTCACAGGGGATGAGCGCGAGCAGTACTTC
TRBJ1-1	TRBV7-3	NA	TRBD1	CASSPTGGTEAFF	TGTGCCAGCAGCCCTACAGGGGGGACTGAAGCTTTCTTT
TRBJ1-1	TRBV7-9	NA	NA	CASSSPPLLINTEAFF	TGTGCCAGCAGCTCCCCCCCTCTACTTATTAACACTGAAGCTTTCTTT
TRBJ2-1	TRBV18	NA	TRBD2	CASSPPASGGIYNEQFF	TGTGCCAGCTCACCACCCGCTAGCGGGGGCATCTACAATGAGCAGTTCTTC
TRBJ1-1	TRBV14	NA	NA	CASSPGRGWDTEAFF	TGTGCCAGCAGCCCGGGTAGGGGGTGGGACACTGAAGCTTTCTTT
TRBJ2-1	TRBV12-5	NA	NA	CASGNRVRSYNEQFF	TGTGCTAGTGGCAACAGGGTAAGGTCCTACAATGAGCAGTTCTTC
TRBJ1-2	TRBV6-5	NA	TRBD1	CASSTLAGGGYTF	TGTGCCAGCAGTACTCTCGCAGGGGGAGGCTACACCTTC
TRBJ1-5	TRBV19	NA	NA	CASSNGQPQHF	TGTGCCAGTAGTAACGGTCAGCCCCAGCATTTT
TRBJ1-1	TRBV7-6	NA	NA	CASSLMLGQQTPEAFF	TGTGCCAGCAGCTTAATGTTAGGACAGCAAACCCCTGAAGCTTTCTTT
TRBJ1-1	TRBV4-3	NA	NA	CASSQMLTGNTEAFF	TGCGCCAGCAGCCAAATGCTAACAGGGAACACTGAAGCTTTCTTT